This entry is about one T cell receptor beta chain. Its antigen remains unknown. The data were obtained in a study of shared clonotypes between healthy human individuals. The naive CD8 population came from CD45RO-negative cells selected for CCR7, without terminally differentiated effector memory CD45RA+ cells. The table came from immunoSEQ multiplex PCR; TCRdb's copy has only in-frame clones and leaves some out. This sample has 2 million to 2.5 million clones, with about 93% found just once. General study results and limits: The researchers took only blood, and tissue repertoires probably look different.

V lost 0 bases to trimming and J lost 3 bases, with 15 bases between them. CDR1 and CDR2 (germline): GTSNPN, SVGIG (reference sequence). The CDR3 spans 15 residues. This sequence originates from a man between 18 and 29 years old in good health. Some clones in this sample may be carry-over from other donors' samples. This chain connects TRBV30 to TRBJ2-7, with D uncertain. The sequencing input was naive CD8+ T cells from PBMCs. The CDR3 loop reads CAWSVPYQAYYEQYF. The CDR3, as DNA: TGTGCCTGGAGTGTGCCGTACCAGGCCTACTACGAGCAGTACTTC.